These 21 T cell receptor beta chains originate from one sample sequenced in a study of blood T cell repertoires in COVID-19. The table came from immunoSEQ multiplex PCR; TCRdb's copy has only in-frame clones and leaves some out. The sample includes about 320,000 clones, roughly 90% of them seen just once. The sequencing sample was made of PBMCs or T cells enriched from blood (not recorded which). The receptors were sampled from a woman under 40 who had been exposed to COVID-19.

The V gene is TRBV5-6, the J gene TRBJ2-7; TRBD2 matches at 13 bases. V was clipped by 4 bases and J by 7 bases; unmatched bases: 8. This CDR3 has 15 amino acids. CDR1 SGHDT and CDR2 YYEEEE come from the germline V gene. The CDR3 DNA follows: TGTGCCAGCAGCGAGACCGGGACTAGCGGGGAGGAGCAGTACTTC. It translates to CASSETGTSGEEQYF.

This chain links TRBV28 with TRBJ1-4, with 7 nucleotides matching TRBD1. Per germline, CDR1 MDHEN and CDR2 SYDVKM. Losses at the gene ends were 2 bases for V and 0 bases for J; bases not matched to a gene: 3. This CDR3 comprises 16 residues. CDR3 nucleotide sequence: TGTGCCAGCAGTTTACCCGGACAGGCAACTAATGAAAAACTGTTTTTT. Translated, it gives CASSLPGQATNEKLFF.

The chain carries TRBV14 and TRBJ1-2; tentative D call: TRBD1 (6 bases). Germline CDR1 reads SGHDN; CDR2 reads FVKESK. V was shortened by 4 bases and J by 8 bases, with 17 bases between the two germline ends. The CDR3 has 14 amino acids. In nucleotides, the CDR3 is TGTGCCAGCAGCCCAGGGGTTTCCATCATCGGCTACACCTTC. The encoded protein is CASSPGVSIIGYTF. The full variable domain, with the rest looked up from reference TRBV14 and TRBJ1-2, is EAGVTQFPSHSVIEKGQTVTLRCDPISGHDNLYWYRRVMGKEIKFLLHFVKESKQDESGMPNNRFLAERTGGTYSTLKVQPAELEDSGVYFCASSPGVSIIGYTFGSGTRLTVV.

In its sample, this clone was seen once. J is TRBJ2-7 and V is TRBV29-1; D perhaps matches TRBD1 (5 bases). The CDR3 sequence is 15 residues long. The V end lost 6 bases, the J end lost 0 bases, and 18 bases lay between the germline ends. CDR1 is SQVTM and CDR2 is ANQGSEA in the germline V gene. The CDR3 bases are TGCAGCGTACTCATGCAGGGTTCAAGCTCCTACGAGCAGTACTTC. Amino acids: CSVLMQGSSSYEQYF.

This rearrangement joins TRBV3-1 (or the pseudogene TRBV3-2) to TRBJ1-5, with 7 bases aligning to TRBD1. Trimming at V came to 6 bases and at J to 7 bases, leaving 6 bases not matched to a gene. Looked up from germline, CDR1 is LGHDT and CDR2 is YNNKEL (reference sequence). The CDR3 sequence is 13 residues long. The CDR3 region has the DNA TGTGCCAGCAGTCAGTTACAGGGGCAGCCCCAGCATTTT. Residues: CASSQLQGQPQHF.

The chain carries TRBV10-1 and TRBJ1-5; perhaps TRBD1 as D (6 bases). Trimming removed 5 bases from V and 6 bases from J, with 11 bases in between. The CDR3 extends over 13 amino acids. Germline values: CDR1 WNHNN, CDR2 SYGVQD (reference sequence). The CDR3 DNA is TGCGCCAGCAGTCACAGGGTAAGTCAGCCCCAGCATTTT. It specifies CASSHRVSQPQHF.

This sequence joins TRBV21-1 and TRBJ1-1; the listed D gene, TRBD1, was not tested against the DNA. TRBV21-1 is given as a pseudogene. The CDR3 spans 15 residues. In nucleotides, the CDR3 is TGTGCCAGCAGCAAAGGCGGCAGGGGGCTAGCTGAAGCTTTCTTT. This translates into CASSKGGRGLAEAFF.

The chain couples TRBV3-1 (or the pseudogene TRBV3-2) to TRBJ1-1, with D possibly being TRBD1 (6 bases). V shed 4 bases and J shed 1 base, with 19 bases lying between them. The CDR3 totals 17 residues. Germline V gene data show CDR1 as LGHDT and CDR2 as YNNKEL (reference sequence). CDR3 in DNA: TGTGCCAGCAGCCCGACCAAGATATACAGGGAGAACACTGAAGCTTTCTTT. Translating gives CASSPTKIYRENTEAFF.

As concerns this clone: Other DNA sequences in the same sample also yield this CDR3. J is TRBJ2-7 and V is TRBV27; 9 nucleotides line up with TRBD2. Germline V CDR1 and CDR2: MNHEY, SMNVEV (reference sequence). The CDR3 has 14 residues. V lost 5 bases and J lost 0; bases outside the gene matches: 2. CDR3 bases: TGTGCCAGCAGTCTAGCGGGGAGCTCCTACGAGCAGTACTTC. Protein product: CASSLAGSSYEQYF.

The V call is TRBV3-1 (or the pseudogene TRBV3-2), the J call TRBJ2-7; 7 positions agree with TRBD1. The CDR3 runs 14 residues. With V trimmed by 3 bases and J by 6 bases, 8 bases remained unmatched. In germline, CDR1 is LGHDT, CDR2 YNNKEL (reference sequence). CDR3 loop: CASSQTLTGAEQYF. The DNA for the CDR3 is TGTGCCAGCAGCCAGACACTAACAGGGGCCGAGCAGTACTTC.

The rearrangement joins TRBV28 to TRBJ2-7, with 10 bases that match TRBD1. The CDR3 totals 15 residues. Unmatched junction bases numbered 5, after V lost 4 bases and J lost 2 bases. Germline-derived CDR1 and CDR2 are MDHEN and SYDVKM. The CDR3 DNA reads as TGTGCCAGCAGTTACCTCGGACAGGGGGCCTACGAGCAGTACTTC. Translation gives CASSYLGQGAYEQYF.

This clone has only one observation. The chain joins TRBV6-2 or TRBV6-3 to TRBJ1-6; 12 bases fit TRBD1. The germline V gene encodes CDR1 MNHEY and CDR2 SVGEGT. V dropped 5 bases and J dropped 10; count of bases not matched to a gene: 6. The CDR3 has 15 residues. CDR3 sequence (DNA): TGTGCCAGCAGTCTGGGACAGGGGGCTCGGTCACCCCTCCACTTT. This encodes CASSLGQGARSPLHF.

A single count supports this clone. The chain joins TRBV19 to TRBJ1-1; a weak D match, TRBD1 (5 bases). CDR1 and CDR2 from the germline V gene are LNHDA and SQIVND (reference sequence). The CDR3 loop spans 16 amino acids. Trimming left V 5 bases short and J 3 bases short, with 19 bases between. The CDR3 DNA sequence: TGTGCCAGTAGTCCGACCGGGGGGGTTCTAGACACTGAAGCTTTCTTT. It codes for CASSPTGGVLDTEAFF.

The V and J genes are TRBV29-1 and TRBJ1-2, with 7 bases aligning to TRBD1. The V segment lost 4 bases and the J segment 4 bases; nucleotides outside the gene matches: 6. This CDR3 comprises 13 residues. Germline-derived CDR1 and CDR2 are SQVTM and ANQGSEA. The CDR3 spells CSVGSQGGYGYTF. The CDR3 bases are TGCAGCGTTGGAAGTCAGGGGGGCTATGGCTACACCTTC. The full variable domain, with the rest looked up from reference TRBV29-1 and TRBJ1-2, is SAVISQKPSRDICQRGTSLTIQCQVDSQVTMMFWYRQQPGQSLTLIATANQGSEATYESGFVIDKFPISRPNLTFSTLTVSNMSPEDSSIYLCSVGSQGGYGYTFGSGTRLTVV.

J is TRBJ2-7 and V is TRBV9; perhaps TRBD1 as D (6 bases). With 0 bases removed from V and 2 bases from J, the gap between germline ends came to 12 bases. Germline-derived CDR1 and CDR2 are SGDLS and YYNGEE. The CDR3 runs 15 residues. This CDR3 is CASSVVETGPYEQYF. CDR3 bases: TGTGCCAGCAGCGTAGTAGAGACAGGCCCCTACGAGCAGTACTTC.

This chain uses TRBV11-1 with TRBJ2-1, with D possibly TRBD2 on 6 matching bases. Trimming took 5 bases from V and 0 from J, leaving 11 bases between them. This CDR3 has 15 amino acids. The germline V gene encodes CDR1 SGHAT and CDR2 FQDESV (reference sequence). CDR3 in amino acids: CASSPRDFSYNEQFF. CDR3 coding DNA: TGTGCCAGCAGCCCCCGGGACTTCTCCTACAATGAGCAGTTCTTC.

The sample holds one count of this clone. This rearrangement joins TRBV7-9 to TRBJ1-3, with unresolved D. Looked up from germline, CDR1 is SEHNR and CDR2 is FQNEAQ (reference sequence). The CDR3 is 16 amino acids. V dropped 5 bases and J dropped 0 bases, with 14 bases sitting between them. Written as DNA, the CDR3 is TGTGCCAGCAGCCCCTACGACGCAGGCTCTGGAAACACCATATATTTT. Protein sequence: CASSPYDAGSGNTIYF.

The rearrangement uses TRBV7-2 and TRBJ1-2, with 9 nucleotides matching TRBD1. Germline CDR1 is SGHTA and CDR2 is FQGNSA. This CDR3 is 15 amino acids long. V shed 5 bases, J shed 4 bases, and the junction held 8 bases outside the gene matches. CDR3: CASSSTGGVFYGYTF. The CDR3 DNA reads TGTGCCAGCAGCAGCACAGGGGGCGTCTTCTATGGCTACACCTTC.

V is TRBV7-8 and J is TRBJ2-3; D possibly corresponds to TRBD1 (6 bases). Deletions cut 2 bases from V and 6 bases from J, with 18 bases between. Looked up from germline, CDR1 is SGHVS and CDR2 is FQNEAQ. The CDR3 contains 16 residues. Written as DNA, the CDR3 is TGTGCCAGCAGCTTACAGGGGTCTCCTTCGGCGGATACGCAGTATTTT. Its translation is CASSLQGSPSADTQYF.

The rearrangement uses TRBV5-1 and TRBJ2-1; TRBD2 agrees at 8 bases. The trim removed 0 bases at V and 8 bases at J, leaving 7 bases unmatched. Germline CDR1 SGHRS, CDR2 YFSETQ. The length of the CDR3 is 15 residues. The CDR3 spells CASSLGRGGRDEQFF. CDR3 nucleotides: TGCGCCAGCAGCTTGGGCCGGGGGGGCCGGGATGAGCAGTTCTTC.

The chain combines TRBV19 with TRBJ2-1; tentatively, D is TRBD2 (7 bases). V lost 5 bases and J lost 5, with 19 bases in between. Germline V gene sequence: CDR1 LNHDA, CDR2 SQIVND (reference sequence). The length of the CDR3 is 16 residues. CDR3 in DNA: TGTGCCAGTAGTCCGTTTGGGGGGGCTCGCCACAATGAGCAGTTCTTC. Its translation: CASSPFGGARHNEQFF.